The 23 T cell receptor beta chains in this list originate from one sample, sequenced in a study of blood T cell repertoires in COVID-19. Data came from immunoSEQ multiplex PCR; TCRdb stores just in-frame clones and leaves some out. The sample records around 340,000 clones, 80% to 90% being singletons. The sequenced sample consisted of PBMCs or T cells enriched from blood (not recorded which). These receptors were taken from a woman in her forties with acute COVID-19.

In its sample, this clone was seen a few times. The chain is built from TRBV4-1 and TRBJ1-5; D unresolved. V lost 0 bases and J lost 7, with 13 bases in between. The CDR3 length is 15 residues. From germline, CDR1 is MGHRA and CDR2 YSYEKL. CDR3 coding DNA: TGCGCCAGCAGCCAAGATCTTTACAGTCCCCAGCCCCAGCATTTT. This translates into CASSQDLYSPQPQHF.

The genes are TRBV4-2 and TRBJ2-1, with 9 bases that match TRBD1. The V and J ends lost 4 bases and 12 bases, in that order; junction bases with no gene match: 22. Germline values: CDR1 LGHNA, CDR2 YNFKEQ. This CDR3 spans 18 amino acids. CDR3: CASSREVTGGSSMVSQFF. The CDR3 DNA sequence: TGTGCCAGCAGCCGAGAGGTGACAGGGGGTTCGTCGATGGTGTCGCAGTTCTTC.

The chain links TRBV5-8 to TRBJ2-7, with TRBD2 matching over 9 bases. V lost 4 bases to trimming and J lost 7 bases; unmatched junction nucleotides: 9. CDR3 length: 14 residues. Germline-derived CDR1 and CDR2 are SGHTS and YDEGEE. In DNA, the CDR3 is TGTGCCAGCAGCCCGGAGCGGGGGGCAGGTGAGCAGTACTTC. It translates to CASSPERGAGEQYF.

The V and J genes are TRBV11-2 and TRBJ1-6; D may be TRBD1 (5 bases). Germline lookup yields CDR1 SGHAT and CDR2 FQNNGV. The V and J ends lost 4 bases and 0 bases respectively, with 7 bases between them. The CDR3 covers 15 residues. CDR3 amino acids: CASSYTGSYNSPLHF. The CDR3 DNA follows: TGTGCCAGCAGCTATACAGGCTCCTATAATTCACCCCTCCACTTT.

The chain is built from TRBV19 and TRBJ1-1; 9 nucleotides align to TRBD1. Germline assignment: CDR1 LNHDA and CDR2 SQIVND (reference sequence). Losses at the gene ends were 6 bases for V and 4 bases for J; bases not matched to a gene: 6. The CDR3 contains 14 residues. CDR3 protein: CASRATGGVTEAFF. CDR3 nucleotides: TGTGCCAGTAGAGCCACAGGGGGCGTCACTGAAGCTTTCTTT. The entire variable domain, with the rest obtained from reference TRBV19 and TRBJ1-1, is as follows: DGGITQSPKYLFRKEGQNVTLSCEQNLNHDAMYWYRQDPGQGLRLIYYSQIVNDFQKGDIAEGYSVSREKKESFPLTVTSAQKNPTAFYLCASRATGGVTEAFFGQGTRLTVV.

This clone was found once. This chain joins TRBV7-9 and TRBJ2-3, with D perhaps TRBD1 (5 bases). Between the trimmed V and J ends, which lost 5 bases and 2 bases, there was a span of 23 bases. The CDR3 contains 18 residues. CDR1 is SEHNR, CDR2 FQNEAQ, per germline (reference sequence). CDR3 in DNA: TGTGCCAGCAGCCTGAGGACATTATCAGGTTTCCCCACAGATACGCAGTATTTT. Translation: CASSLRTLSGFPTDTQYF. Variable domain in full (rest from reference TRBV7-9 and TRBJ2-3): DTGVSQNPRHKITKRGQNVTFRCDPISEHNRLYWYRQTLGQGPEFLTYFQNEAQLEKSRLLSDRFSAERPKGSFSTLEIQRTEQGDSAMYLCASSLRTLSGFPTDTQYFGPGTRLTVL.

In DNA form, the CDR3 reads TGTGCCAGCAGCTTATCGCCGGGGAATCAGCCCCAGCATTTT. Encoded protein: CASSLSPGNQPQHF. The J gene is TRBJ1-5, the V gene TRBV5-6; D is ambiguous. Germline loops: CDR1 SGHDT, CDR2 YYEEEE. The CDR3 has 14 amino acids. V was trimmed by 2 bases and J by 4 bases, leaving 10 bases between them.

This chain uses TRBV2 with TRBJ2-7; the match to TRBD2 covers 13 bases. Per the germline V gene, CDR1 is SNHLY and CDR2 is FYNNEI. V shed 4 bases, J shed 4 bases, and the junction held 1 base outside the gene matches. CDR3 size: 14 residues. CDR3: CASSGLAGGYEQYF. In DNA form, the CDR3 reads TGTGCCAGCAGTGGACTAGCGGGGGGTTACGAGCAGTACTTC.

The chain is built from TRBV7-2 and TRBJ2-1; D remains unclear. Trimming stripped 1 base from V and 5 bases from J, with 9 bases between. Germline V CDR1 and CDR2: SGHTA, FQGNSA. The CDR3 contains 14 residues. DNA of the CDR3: TGTGCCAGCAGCTTAGATCCGGTCGACAATGAGCAGTTCTTC. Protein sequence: CASSLDPVDNEQFF.

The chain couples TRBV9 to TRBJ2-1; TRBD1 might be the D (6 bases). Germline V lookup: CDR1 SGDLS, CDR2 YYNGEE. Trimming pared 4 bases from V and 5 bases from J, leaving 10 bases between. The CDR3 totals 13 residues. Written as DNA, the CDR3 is TGTGCCAGCAGCTGGACAGCCGACAATGAGCAGTTCTTC. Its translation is CASSWTADNEQFF. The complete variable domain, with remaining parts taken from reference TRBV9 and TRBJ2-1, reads DSGVTQTPKHLITATGQRVTLRCSPRSGDLSVYWYQQSLDQGLQFLIQYYNGEERAKGNILERFSAQQFPDLHSELNLSSLELGDSALYFCASSWTADNEQFFGPGTRLTVL.

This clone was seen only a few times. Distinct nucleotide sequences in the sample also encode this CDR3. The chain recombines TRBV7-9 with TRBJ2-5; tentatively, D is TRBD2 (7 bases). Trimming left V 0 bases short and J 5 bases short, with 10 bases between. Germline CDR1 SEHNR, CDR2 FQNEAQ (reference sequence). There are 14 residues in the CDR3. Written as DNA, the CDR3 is TGTGCCAGCAGCTTAGCGGGGGGGCTGGAGACCCAGTACTTC. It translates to CASSLAGGLETQYF.

In DNA form, the CDR3 reads TGCGCCAGCAGCCAAGATGGGACAGGTCCCCCCGGGGAGCTGTTTTTT. As protein: CASSQDGTGPPGELFF. This rearrangement joins TRBV4-3 to TRBJ2-2; 8 bases map to TRBD1. Germline V gives CDR1 LGHNA, CDR2 YSLEER. CDR3 size: 16 residues. V lost 0 bases, J lost 6 bases, and 6 bases stayed unmatched.

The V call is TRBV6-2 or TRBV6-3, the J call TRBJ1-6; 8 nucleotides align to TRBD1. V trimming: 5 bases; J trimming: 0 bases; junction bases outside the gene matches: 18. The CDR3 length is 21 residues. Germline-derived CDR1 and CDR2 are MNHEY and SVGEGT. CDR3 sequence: CASSLGQGGDGQRSYNSPLHF. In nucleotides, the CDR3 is TGTGCCAGCAGTCTTGGACAGGGTGGAGATGGGCAGCGCTCCTATAATTCACCCCTCCACTTT.

The CDR3 loop reads CASSQDLGGTSFADTQYF. The DNA for the CDR3 is TGTGCCAGCAGCCAAGACCTAGGCGGGACTAGCTTTGCAGATACGCAGTATTTT. The chain employs TRBV4-2 and TRBJ2-3, with 9 bases matching TRBD2. V was pared by 0 bases and J by 4 bases, with 11 bases of the junction left unmatched. The length of the CDR3 is 18 residues. Per germline, CDR1 LGHNA and CDR2 YNFKEQ.

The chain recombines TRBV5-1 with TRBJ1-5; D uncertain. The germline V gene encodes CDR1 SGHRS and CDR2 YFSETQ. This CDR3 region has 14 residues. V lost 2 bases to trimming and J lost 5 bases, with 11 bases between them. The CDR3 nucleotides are TGCGCCAGCAGCTTAGGTATAGGAGATCAGCCCCAGCATTTT. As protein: CASSLGIGDQPQHF.

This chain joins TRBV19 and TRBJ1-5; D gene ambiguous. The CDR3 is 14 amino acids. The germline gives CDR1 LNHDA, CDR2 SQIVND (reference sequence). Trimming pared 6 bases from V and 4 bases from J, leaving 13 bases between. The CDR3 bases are TGTGCCAGTAGCTCGGGTAGGAAGAATCAGCCCCAGCATTTT. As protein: CASSSGRKNQPQHF.

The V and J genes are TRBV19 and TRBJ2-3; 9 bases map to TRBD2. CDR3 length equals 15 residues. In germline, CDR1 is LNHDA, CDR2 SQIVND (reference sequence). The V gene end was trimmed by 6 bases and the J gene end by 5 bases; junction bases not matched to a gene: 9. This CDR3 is CASRRGGAWRDTQYF. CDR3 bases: TGTGCCAGTAGACGCGGGGGGGCCTGGAGAGATACGCAGTATTTT.

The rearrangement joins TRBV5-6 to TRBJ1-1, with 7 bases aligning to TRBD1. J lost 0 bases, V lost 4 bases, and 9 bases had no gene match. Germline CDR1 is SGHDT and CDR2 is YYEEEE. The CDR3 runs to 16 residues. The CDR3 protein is CASSTDQDRVNTEAFF. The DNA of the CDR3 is TGTGCCAGCAGCACGGACCAAGACAGGGTGAACACTGAAGCTTTCTTT. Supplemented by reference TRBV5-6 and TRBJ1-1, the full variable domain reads DAGVTQSPTHLIKTRGQQVTLRCSPKSGHDTVSWYQQALGQGPQFIFQYYEEEERQRGNFPDRFSGHQFPNYSSELNVNALLLGDSALYLCASSTDQDRVNTEAFFGQGTRLTVV.

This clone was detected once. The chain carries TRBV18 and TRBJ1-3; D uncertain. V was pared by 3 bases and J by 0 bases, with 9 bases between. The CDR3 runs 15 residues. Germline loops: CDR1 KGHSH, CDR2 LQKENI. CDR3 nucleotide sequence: TGTGCCAGCTCACCGGATTGGAGCTCTGGAAACACCATATATTTT. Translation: CASSPDWSSGNTIYF.

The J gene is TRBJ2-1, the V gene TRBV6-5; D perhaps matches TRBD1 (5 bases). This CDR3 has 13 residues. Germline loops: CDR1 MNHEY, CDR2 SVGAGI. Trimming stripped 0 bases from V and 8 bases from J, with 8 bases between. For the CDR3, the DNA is TGTGCCAGCAGTTACTCAAGGGGCTATGAGCAGTTCTTC. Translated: CASSYSRGYEQFF.

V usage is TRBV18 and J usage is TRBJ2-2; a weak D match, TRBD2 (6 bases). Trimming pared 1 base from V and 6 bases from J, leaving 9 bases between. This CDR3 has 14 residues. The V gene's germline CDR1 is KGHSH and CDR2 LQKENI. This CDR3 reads CASSPLPGAGELFF. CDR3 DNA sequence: TGTGCCAGCTCACCACTTCCGGGGGCCGGGGAGCTGTTTTTT.

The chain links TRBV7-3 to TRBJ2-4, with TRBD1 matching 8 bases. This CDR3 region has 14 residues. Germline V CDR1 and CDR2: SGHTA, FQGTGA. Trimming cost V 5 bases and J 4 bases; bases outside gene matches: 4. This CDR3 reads CASSRQGSKNIQYF. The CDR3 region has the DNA TGTGCCAGCAGCAGACAGGGGTCAAAAAACATTCAGTACTTC.

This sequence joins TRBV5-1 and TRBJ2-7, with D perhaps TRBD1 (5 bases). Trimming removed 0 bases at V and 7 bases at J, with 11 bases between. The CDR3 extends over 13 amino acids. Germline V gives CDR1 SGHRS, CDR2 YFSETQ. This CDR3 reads CASSLDTGEEQYF. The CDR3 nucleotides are TGCGCCAGCAGCTTGGATACAGGTGAAGAGCAGTACTTC.